The next 27 T cell receptor beta chains were all read from a single sample in a study of T-cell memory formation after mild COVID-19. TCRdb fed the 5' RACE reads into MiXCR, producing one record per CDR3 protein. The sample consists of roughly 280,000 distinct CDR3 sequences, 7% to 10% of them appearing once. Sequencing used PBMCs or a T cell subset sorted from them (not recorded which). These receptors were taken from a young man who had mild COVID-19 (a few samples of this study predate the infection). Cell type and time point are not known.

In this sample, this clonotype turned up a few times. The V call is TRBV12-3 or TRBV12-4, the J call TRBJ2-3; D is possibly TRBD2 (6 bases). Between the trimmed V and J ends, which lost 7 bases and 9 bases, there was a span of 23 bases. The CDR3 contains 15 residues. The CDR3 DNA is TGTGCCAGCATTCTTGGGACTCCGCTAAGGGGAACGCAGTATTTT. This codes for CASILGTPLRGTQYF.

The V gene is TRBV2, the J gene TRBJ2-7; D unclear. V lost 6 bases and J 6 bases, leaving 12 bases between the germline ends. CDR1 SNHLY and CDR2 FYNNEI come from the germline V gene. The CDR3 sequence is 12 residues long. CDR3 nucleotide sequence: TGTGCCAGCAGCCGTGATCCCGGCGAGCAGTACGTC. Translating gives CASSRDPGEQYV.

This clonotype appeared many times. The CDR3 region is CAISEWSGRDTEAFF. The CDR3 DNA is TGTGCCATCAGTGAGTGGTCAGGGAGGGACACTGAAGCTTTCTTT. This chain joins TRBV10-3 and TRBJ1-1; D possibly corresponds to TRBD1 (5 bases). V lost 1 base, J lost 3 bases, and 12 bases lay in between. This CDR3 region has 15 residues. From germline, CDR1 is ENHRY and CDR2 SYGVKD.

In this sample, this clonotype turned up many times. The V gene is TRBV3-1, the J gene TRBJ2-1; possible D gene TRBD1, 6 bases. The length of the CDR3 is 12 residues. V shed 6 bases and J shed 12 bases, with 15 bases lying between them. Germline CDR1 LGHDT, CDR2 YNNKEL (reference sequence). CDR3 protein: CASSPRGEGQFF. The CDR3 DNA sequence: TGTGCCAGCAGTCCCAGGGGTGAGGGGCAGTTCTTC.

The CDR3 nucleotides read TGCAGTGCCCCAGTGTACCAAGAGACCCAGTACTTC. Its protein is CSAPVYQETQYF. J is TRBJ2-5 and V is TRBV20-1, with D uncertain. V lost 6 bases, J lost 0 bases, and 8 bases lay in between. Germline V gives CDR1 DFQATT, CDR2 SNEGSKA (reference sequence). This CDR3 region has 12 residues.

This clonotype was detected only a few times. The rearrangement uses TRBV5-6 and TRBJ1-2; D is perhaps TRBD1 (5 bases). Trimming left V 2 bases short and J 8 bases short, with 16 bases between. Germline CDR1 is SGHDT and CDR2 is YYEEEE. The CDR3 runs 14 residues. DNA of the CDR3: TGTGCCAGCAGCTTCATCGGGACGGCGGCCGGCTACACCTTC. Amino acids: CASSFIGTAAGYTF.

This clonotype was seen a handful of times. The chain is built from TRBV6-5 and TRBJ1-1, with a weak D call TRBD1 (5 bases). Trimming removed 7 bases at V and 1 base at J, with 16 bases between. The CDR3 runs 15 residues. Germline V gene data show CDR1 as MNHEY and CDR2 as SVGAGI. The CDR3, as DNA: TGTGCCAGCACCCTACTAGGGGTAGGGAACACTGAAGCTTTCTTT. Protein: CASTLLGVGNTEAFF.

This clonotype was picked up a small number of times. The chain uses TRBV9 and TRBJ2-1; D may correspond to TRBD1 or TRBD2 (5 bases each). V lost 0 bases, J lost 1 base, and 8 bases lay in between. The length of the CDR3 is 15 residues. From germline, CDR1 is SGDLS and CDR2 YYNGEE. This chain's CDR3 is CASSVAWGSYNEQFF. In DNA form, the CDR3 reads TGTGCCAGCAGCGTAGCCTGGGGGTCCTACAATGAGCAGTTCTTC.

This clonotype was observed a handful of times. The chain links TRBV7-2 to TRBJ1-2; D is unresolved. V was pared by 5 bases and J by 3 bases, with 13 bases between. This CDR3 contains 14 residues. The germline V gene encodes CDR1 SGHTA and CDR2 FQGNSA. This chain's CDR3 is CASSPDPRDYGYTF. As DNA, the CDR3 is TGTGCCAGCAGCCCTGATCCGAGGGACTATGGCTACACCTTC.

This clonotype has more than one count but fewer than ten. The V gene is TRBV4-3, the J gene TRBJ2-1, with D perhaps TRBD1 or TRBD2 (5 bases each). V was trimmed by 1 base and J by 6 bases, leaving 13 bases between them. Germline assignment: CDR1 LGHNA and CDR2 YSLEER. The CDR3 consists of 15 residues. The CDR3 protein is CASSQGLGRSNEQFF. Here the CDR3 DNA reads TGCGCCAGCAGCCAAGGATTGGGACGTTCCAATGAGCAGTTCTTC.

This sequence joins TRBV11-2 and TRBJ1-2, with D perhaps matching TRBD1 (5 bases). The CDR3 contains 18 residues. Per the germline V gene, CDR1 is SGHAT and CDR2 is FQNNGV. Trimming removed 0 bases from V and 2 bases from J, with 19 bases in between. For the CDR3, the DNA is TGTGCCAGCAGCTTAGATGCCAGGGACCTTTTCCGAAACTATGGCTACACCTTC. It encodes CASSLDARDLFRNYGYTF. The full variable domain, its missing parts supplied by reference TRBV11-2 and TRBJ1-2, is EAGVAQSPRYKIIEKRQSVAFWCNPISGHATLYWYQQILGQGPKLLIQFQNNGVVDDSQLPKDRFSAERLKGVDSTLKIQPAKLEDSAVYLCASSLDARDLFRNYGYTFGSGTRLTVV.

This clonotype was found a few times. The chain joins TRBV10-3 to TRBJ2-3; 8 bases align to TRBD2. J lost 1 base, V lost 3 bases, and 6 bases had no gene match. Germline CDR1 reads ENHRY; CDR2 reads SYGVKD. This CDR3 region has 16 residues. The CDR3 is CAISDAVRGGTDTQYF. In nucleotides, the CDR3 is TGTGCCATCAGTGATGCGGTGCGGGGGGGCACAGATACGCAGTATTTT.

J is TRBJ1-1 and V is TRBV12-3 or TRBV12-4; the D gene is possibly TRBD1 (5 bases). The ends were cut back, 4 bases at V and 1 base at J, with 10 bases in the middle. This CDR3 has 14 residues. The DNA for the CDR3 is TGTGCCAGCAGTTCCGACAGAGCGAACACTGAAGCTTTCTTT. Amino acids: CASSSDRANTEAFF.

This clonotype was seen ten or more times. This rearrangement joins TRBV7-9 to TRBJ1-2; D remains ambiguous. CDR3 length: 13 residues. Trimming took off 5 bases at V and 1 base at J, with 8 bases between the two ends. CDR1 and CDR2 from the germline V gene are SEHNR and FQNEAQ (reference sequence). CDR3 residues: CASSLTDNYGYTF. In DNA form, the CDR3 reads TGTGCCAGCAGCCTTACGGATAACTATGGCTACACCTTC.

The sample holds many counts of this clonotype. The chain links TRBV20-1 to TRBJ2-1, with 9 positions matching TRBD2. This CDR3 region has 15 residues. Trimming removed 1 base from V and 5 bases from J; junction bases left unmatched: 6. The germline V gene encodes CDR1 DFQATT and CDR2 SNEGSKA (reference sequence). DNA for the CDR3: TGCAGTGCTAGAGGAGGCGGGGGGGCCAACAATGAGCAGTTCTTC. Encoded protein: CSARGGGGANNEQFF.

With respect to this clonotype: Mismatch with germline at one junction end may stem from a read error. The chain's CDR3 is CARSPANGETQYF. Written as DNA, the CDR3 is TGCGCCAGAAGCCCCGCGAATGGAGAGACCCAGTACTTC. This rearrangement joins TRBV4-3 to TRBJ2-5; D is undetermined. Germline values: CDR1 LGHNA, CDR2 YSLEER. This CDR3 contains 13 residues.

This sequence joins TRBV2 and TRBJ2-3, with a possible D match to TRBD1 (5 bases). The V gene lost 8 bases and the J gene lost 2 bases, with 11 bases spanning the gap. Germline CDR1 is SNHLY and CDR2 is FYNNEI. The CDR3 sequence is 13 residues long. CDR3 residues: CASLRDNTDTQYF. The CDR3 DNA is TGTGCCAGCCTCAGGGATAACACAGATACGCAGTATTTT. Together with reference TRBV2 and TRBJ2-3, the CDR3 gives the full variable domain: EPEVTQTPSHQVTQMGQEVILRCVPISNHLYFYWYRQILGQKVEFLVSFYNNEISEKSEIFDDQFSVERPDGSNFTLKIRSTKLEDSAMYFCASLRDNTDTQYFGPGTRLTVL.

The J gene is TRBJ2-5, the V gene TRBV7-9; 7 nucleotides match TRBD1. The germline V gene encodes CDR1 SEHNR and CDR2 FQNEAQ (reference sequence). The CDR3 totals 16 residues. V dropped 4 bases and J dropped 1; count of bases not matched to a gene: 9. Here the CDR3 reads CASSSPWDRSQETQYF. The CDR3 DNA reads TGTGCCAGCAGCTCGCCCTGGGACAGATCCCAAGAGACCCAGTACTTC.

This clonotype was seen a handful of times. J is TRBJ1-1 and V is TRBV7-6, with D unresolved. Germline values: CDR1 SGHVS, CDR2 FNYEAQ. This CDR3 comprises 13 residues. Between the trimmed V and J ends, which lost 6 bases and 0 bases, there was a span of 8 bases. CDR3 in DNA: TGTGCCAGCAGTAGGCTTCTGAACACTGAAGCTTTCTTT. Translating it yields CASSRLLNTEAFF.

V usage is TRBV6-2 or TRBV6-3 and J usage is TRBJ2-7; the match to TRBD1 covers 7 bases. The CDR3 has 15 amino acids. The trim removed 6 bases at V and 2 bases at J, leaving 10 bases unmatched. CDR1 and CDR2 from the germline V gene are MNHEY and SVGEGT. This CDR3 reads CASSPQTGITYEQYV. The DNA of the CDR3 is TGTGCCAGCAGCCCCCAGACAGGGATCACCTACGAGCAGTACGTC.

Many counts were recorded for this clonotype. The chain recombines TRBV4-3 with TRBJ2-4, with 11 bases matching TRBD2. Per germline, CDR1 LGHNA and CDR2 YSLEER. Trimming removed 0 bases from V and 0 bases from J; junction bases left unmatched: 7. CDR3 length equals 19 residues. CDR3 DNA sequence: TGCGCCAGCAGCCAAGACGAGGCTAGCGGGGGGCTAGCCAAAAACATTCAGTACTTC. It specifies CASSQDEASGGLAKNIQYF.

V usage is TRBV11-2 and J usage is TRBJ2-3; D is undetermined. This CDR3 comprises 15 residues. Germline CDR1 and CDR2: SGHAT and FQNNGV. V was pared by 0 bases and J by 4 bases, with 11 bases between. CDR3 DNA sequence: TGTGCCAGCAGCTTAGATGGTCGACGGGCAGATACGCAGTATTTT. This sequence encodes CASSLDGRRADTQYF.

The V and J genes are TRBV27 and TRBJ2-1; TRBD2 matches at 7 bases. This CDR3 comprises 15 residues. CDR1 is MNHEY, CDR2 SMNVEV, per germline (reference sequence). After removal of 2 bases from V and 5 bases from J, the junction contained 6 bases not matched to a gene. CDR3 in amino acids: CASSLEGLDNNEQFF. CDR3 nucleotide sequence: TGTGCCAGCAGTTTAGAAGGACTAGACAACAATGAGCAGTTCTTC.

The rearrangement links TRBV20-1 to TRBJ2-7; D is perhaps TRBD2 (5 bases). Germline lookup yields CDR1 DFQATT and CDR2 SNEGSKA (reference sequence). The V and J ends lost 3 bases and 0 bases respectively, with 9 bases between them. The CDR3 is 13 amino acids. CDR3 region: CSARVEGSYEQYF. The CDR3 nucleotides are TGCAGTGCTAGGGTAGAGGGCTCCTACGAGCAGTACTTC.

This clonotype was observed at least ten times. This CDR3 is CASSLRLGGKDEQFF. As DNA, the CDR3 is TGCGCCAGCAGCTTAAGGTTGGGGGGGAAGGATGAGCAGTTCTTC. The J gene is TRBJ2-1, the V gene TRBV5-1, with TRBD2 matching over 7 bases. Germline assignment: CDR1 SGHRS and CDR2 YFSETQ. The CDR3 has 15 residues. After removal of 2 bases from V and 8 bases from J, the junction contained 10 bases not matched to a gene.

This clonotype came up a few times. The chain links TRBV5-1 to TRBJ1-1; a possible D gene is TRBD1 (5 bases). Germline V gene sequence: CDR1 SGHRS, CDR2 YFSETQ. V lost 5 bases, J lost 4 bases, and 15 bases lay in between. This CDR3 has 14 residues. CDR3 residues: CASRPGRGGTEAFF. The CDR3 DNA reads as TGCGCCAGCAGACCGGGGAGGGGCGGCACTGAAGCTTTCTTT. The full variable domain, its missing parts supplied by reference TRBV5-1 and TRBJ1-1, is KAGVTQTPRYLIKTRGQQVTLSCSPISGHRSVSWYQQTPGQGLQFLFEYFSETQRNKGNFPGRFSGRQFSNSRSEMNVSTLELGDSALYLCASRPGRGGTEAFFGQGTRLTVV.

This clonotype turned up a few times. This chain links TRBV4-1 with TRBJ2-3; TRBD2 might be the D (6 bases). The CDR3 covers 14 residues. Deletions cut 0 bases from V and 4 bases from J, with 8 bases between. The V gene's germline CDR1 is MGHRA and CDR2 YSYEKL. The chain's CDR3 is CASSQDSGADTQYF. CDR3 nucleotide sequence: TGCGCCAGCAGCCAAGATTCGGGAGCAGATACGCAGTATTTT.